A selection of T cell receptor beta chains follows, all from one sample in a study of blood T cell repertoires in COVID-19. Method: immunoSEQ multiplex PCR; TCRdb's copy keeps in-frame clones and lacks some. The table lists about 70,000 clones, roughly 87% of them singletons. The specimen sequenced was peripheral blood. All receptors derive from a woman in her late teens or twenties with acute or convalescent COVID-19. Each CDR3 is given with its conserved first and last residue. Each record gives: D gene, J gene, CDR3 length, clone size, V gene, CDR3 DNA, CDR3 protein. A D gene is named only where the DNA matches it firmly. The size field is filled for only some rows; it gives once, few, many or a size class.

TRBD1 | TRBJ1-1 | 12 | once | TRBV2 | TGTGCCAGCAGAGACAGGGTCACTGAAGCTTTCTTT | CASRDRVTEAFF
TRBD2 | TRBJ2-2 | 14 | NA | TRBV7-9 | TGTGCCCCCGGGGGGTCCGGGAACACCGGGGAGCTGTTTTTT | CAPGGSGNTGELFF
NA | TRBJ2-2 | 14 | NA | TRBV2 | TGTGCCAGCTCCGGGTTTACGAACACCGGGGAGCTGTTTTTT | CASSGFTNTGELFF
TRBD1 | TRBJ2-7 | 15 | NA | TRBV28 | TGTGCCAGCAGTTCCGTAGGACAGGTTACCTACGAGCAGTACTTC | CASSSVGQVTYEQYF
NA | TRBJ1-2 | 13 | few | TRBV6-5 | TGTGCCAGCAGTTACTCCCTAAGATATGGCTACACCTTC | CASSYSLRYGYTF
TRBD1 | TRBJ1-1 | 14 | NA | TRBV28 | TGTGCCAGCAGTTCCGGACAGGGGGCCACTGAAGCTTTCTTT | CASSSGQGATEAFF
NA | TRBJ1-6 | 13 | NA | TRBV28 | TGTGCCACGCAGGGGATTGATAATTCACCCCTCCACTTT | CATQGIDNSPLHF
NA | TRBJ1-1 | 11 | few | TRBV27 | TGTGCCAGCAGTCACGGGGGGGAAGCTTTCTTT | CASSHGGEAFF
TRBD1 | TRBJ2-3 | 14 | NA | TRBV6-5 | TGTGCCAGCAGGAGCACAGGGGGCCCTGATACGCAGTATTTT | CASRSTGGPDTQYF
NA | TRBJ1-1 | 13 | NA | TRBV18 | TGTGCCAGCTCCACTTCCTCGAACACTGAAGCTTTCTTT | CASSTSSNTEAFF
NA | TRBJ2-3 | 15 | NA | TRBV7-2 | TGTGCCAGCAGCTTCGGGGACTCCCCCGGGGATACGCAGTATTTT | CASSFGDSPGDTQYF
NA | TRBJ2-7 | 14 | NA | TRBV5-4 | TGTGCCAGCAGCTTGGACCGGGGCTCCTACGAGCAGTACTTC | CASSLDRGSYEQYF
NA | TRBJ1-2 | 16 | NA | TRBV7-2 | TGTGCCAGCAGCTTAGCGCTTGTCCGGGATAACTATGGCTACACCTTC | CASSLALVRDNYGYTF
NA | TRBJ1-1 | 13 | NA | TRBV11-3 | TGTGCCAGCAGCTTAGCGGAGGGAACTGAAGCTTTCTTT | CASSLAEGTEAFF
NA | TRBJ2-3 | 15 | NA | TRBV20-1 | TGCAGTGCTAGTTCGGCCCTAGGGAGGACAGATACGCAGTATTTT | CSASSALGRTDTQYF
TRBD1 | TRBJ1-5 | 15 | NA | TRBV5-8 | TGTGCCAGCAGCTTGGGCGACAGGGTTGGGCAGCCCCAGCATTTT | CASSLGDRVGQPQHF
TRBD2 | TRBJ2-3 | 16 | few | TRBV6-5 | TGTGCCAGCAGTTCCCGACTAGCGGGAGATAGAGATACGCAGTATTTT | CASSSRLAGDRDTQYF
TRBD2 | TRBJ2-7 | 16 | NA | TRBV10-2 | TGCGCCAGCAGAGAGGGACTAGCGGGAGGGCCAGGGGAGCAGTACTTC | CASREGLAGGPGEQYF
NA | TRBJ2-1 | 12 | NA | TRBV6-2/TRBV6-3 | TGTGCCAGCAGTTGGAGTCGGAATGAGCAGTTCTTC | CASSWSRNEQFF
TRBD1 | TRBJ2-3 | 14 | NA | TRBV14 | TGTGCCAGCAGCCTGACAGGGAAGGCAGATACGCAGTATTTT | CASSLTGKADTQYF
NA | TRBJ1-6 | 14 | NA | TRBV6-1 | TGTGCCAGCAGTGAGGACAGCCGAAATTCACCCCTCCACTTT | CASSEDSRNSPLHF
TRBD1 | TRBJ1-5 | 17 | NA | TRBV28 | TGTGCCAGCAGTTTATTGACAGGGCAAGCTAGCAATCAGCCCCAGCATTTT | CASSLLTGQASNQPQHF
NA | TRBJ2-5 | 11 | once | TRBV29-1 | TGCAGCGTTGAAGTCGGAGAGACCCAGTACTTC | CSVEVGETQYF
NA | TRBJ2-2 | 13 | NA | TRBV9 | TGTGCCAGCAGCGGACAGATCACCGGGGAGCTGTTTTTT | CASSGQITGELFF
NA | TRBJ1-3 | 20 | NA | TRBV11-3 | TGTGCCAGCAGCTTAGATATCCATCATAGAACAGGGCCCTCTGGAAACACCATATATTTT | CASSLDIHHRTGPSGNTIYF
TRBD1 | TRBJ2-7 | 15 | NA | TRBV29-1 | TGCAGCGTTGAAGCCGTCAGACAGGGACCCTACGAGCAGTACTTC | CSVEAVRQGPYEQYF